These T cell receptor beta chains were read from a single sample in a study of T-cell memory formation after mild COVID-19. TCRdb processed the 5' RACE reads anew with MiXCR; each CDR3 protein has one entry. This sample has some 300,000 distinct CDR3 sequences, with 20% to 25% found just once. The sample consisted of PBMCs or a T cell subset sorted from them (not recorded which). Receptor source: a young man who had mild COVID-19 (a few samples of this study predate the infection). Cell type and time point are not known. The CDR3 runs from the conserved cysteine through the conserved F or W. Fields, in order: V gene, CDR3 length, D gene, clone size, J gene, CDR3 protein, CDR3 DNA. The D gene is left open where the match is weak. Size values are once, few and many counts, or a class for expanded clones, and some rows have none.

TRBV7-9	14	.	.	TRBJ2-5	CASSLVGVEETQYF	TGTGCCAGCAGCTTAGTGGGGGTTGAAGAGACCCAGTACTTC
TRBV10-3	10	.	.	TRBJ1-3	CAIGENTIYF	TGTGCCATCGGGGAGAACACCATATATTTT
TRBV12-3/TRBV12-4	15	.	.	TRBJ1-5	CASTPGGIGNQPQHF	TGTGCCAGCACCCCAGGCGGGATCGGGAATCAGCCCCAGCATTTT
TRBV3-1	14	.	few	TRBJ1-1	CASSQQGWVTEAFF	TGTGCCAGCAGCCAGCAGGGGTGGGTCACTGAAGCTTTCTTT
TRBV12-3/TRBV12-4	14	TRBD1	.	TRBJ2-5	CASGQGAAQETQYF	TGTGCCAGTGGACAGGGGGCAGCTCAAGAGACCCAGTACTTC
TRBV7-2	14	.	.	TRBJ2-2	CASSEGVGAGELFF	TGTGCCAGCAGCGAGGGCGTCGGAGCCGGGGAGCTGTTTTTT
TRBV20-1	14	TRBD2	.	TRBJ2-3	CSAPAASGADTQYF	TGCAGTGCCCCTGCAGCTAGCGGGGCAGATACGCAGTATTTT
TRBV7-2	14	.	few	TRBJ2-2	CASSFGSYTGELFF	TGTGCCAGCAGCTTCGGGTCCTACACCGGGGAGCTGTTTTTT
TRBV7-9	11	.	.	TRBJ2-7	CASSLGPLVRF	TGTGCCAGCAGCTTAGGCCCGCTGGTAAGGTTC
TRBV6-1	17	TRBD2	.	TRBJ2-3	CASSEAPSGGPQKTQYF	TGTGCCAGCAGTGAAGCGCCTAGCGGGGGGCCCCAGAAGACGCAGTATTTT
TRBV28	13	.	many	TRBJ1-2	CASSPGANYGYTF	TGTGCCAGCAGTCCGGGGGCTAACTATGGCTACACCTTC
TRBV2	14	TRBD2	.	TRBJ2-3	CASKSGESTDTQYF	TGTGCCAGCAAAAGCGGGGAAAGCACAGATACGCAGTATTTT
TRBV12-3/TRBV12-4	13	.	.	TRBJ2-4	CASSLTGGNIQYF	TGTGCCAGCAGTTTGACAGGCGGGAACATTCAGTACTTC
TRBV5-1	15	TRBD1	once	TRBJ2-4	CASSLNLGQGYIQYF	TGCGCCAGCAGCTTGAATCTGGGACAGGGGTACATTCAGTACTTC
TRBV7-2	17	TRBD1	few	TRBJ2-2	CASSERLGQGNTGELFF	TGTGCCAGCAGCGAAAGGTTGGGACAGGGGAACACCGGGGAGCTGTTTTTT
TRBV29-1	15	TRBD2	.	TRBJ2-2	CSVDLAGVHTGELFF	TGCAGCGTTGACCTAGCGGGGGTCCACACCGGGGAGCTGTTTTTT
TRBV15	13	TRBD1	few	TRBJ1-1	CATSRDRGTEAFF	TGTGCCACCAGCAGGGACAGGGGAACTGAAGCTTTCTTT
TRBV10-3	13	.	few	TRBJ1-6	CAISEIHGSPLHF	TGTGCCATCAGTGAGATCCACGGATCACCCCTCCACTTT
TRBV29-1	12	.	many	TRBJ2-3	CSVARATDTQYF	TGCAGCGTTGCCCGGGCCACAGATACGCAGTATTTT
TRBV23-1	20	TRBD1	.	TRBJ2-6	CASRPTKGQDYVAGANVLTF	TGCGCCAGCCGTCCGACTAAAGGACAGGATTATGTCGCTGGGGCCAACGTCCTGACTTTC
TRBV12-3/TRBV12-4	16	.	.	TRBJ2-3	CASSLSWDGSTDTQYF	TGTGCCAGCAGTCTATCTTGGGACGGGAGCACAGATACGCAGTATTTT
TRBV6-5	16	.	few	TRBJ1-2	CASSYSRPPATYGYTF	TGTGCCAGCAGTTACTCTCGGCCACCCGCTACCTATGGCTACACCTTC
TRBV18	14	.	many	TRBJ2-3	CASSPPSNTDTQYF	TGTGCCAGCTCACCACCTTCCAACACAGATACGCAGTATTTT
TRBV28	15	.	many	TRBJ2-3	CASAGVGDLADTQYF	TGTGCCAGCGCCGGGGTGGGGGATCTCGCAGATACGCAGTATTTT
TRBV7-8	16	TRBD2	.	TRBJ2-1	CASSLVLRGTYNEQFF	TGTGCCAGCAGCTTAGTCTTGCGGGGGACTTACAATGAGCAGTTCTTC
TRBV6-5	15	.	.	TRBJ2-7	CASSYSRNPAYEQYF	TGTGCCAGCAGTTACTCCCGTAATCCGGCCTACGAGCAGTACTTC
TRBV2	12	.	.	TRBJ2-7	CASRDTIYEQYF	TGTGCCAGCAGGGACACTATCTACGAGCAGTACTTC
TRBV20-1	14	.	many	TRBJ1-6	CSARGHRENSPLHF	TGCAGTGCTAGAGGCCACAGGGAGAATTCACCCCTCCACTTT
TRBV5-1	15	TRBD2	.	TRBJ2-5	CASSLVSGGSETQYF	TGCGCCAGCAGCTTGGTTAGCGGGGGGTCCGAGACCCAGTACTTC
TRBV20-1	15	TRBD1	.	TRBJ2-1	CSALPGGTLYNEQFF	TGCAGTGCTCTTCCAGGGGGAACCCTCTACAATGAGCAGTTCTTC
TRBV12-3/TRBV12-4	9	.	few	TRBJ1-2	CASTDGYTF	TGTGCCAGCACGGATGGCTACACCTTC
TRBV7-2	14	TRBD2	.	TRBJ2-3	CASSPQTSADTQYF	TGTGCCAGCAGCCCCCAGACTAGCGCTGATACGCAGTATTTT
TRBV20-1	15	.	.	TRBJ1-1	CSARIGWGQATEAFF	TGCAGTGCTAGGATCGGGTGGGGGCAGGCCACTGAAGCTTTCTTT
TRBV18	14	.	.	TRBJ1-1	CASSARDKNTEAFF	TGTGCCAGCTCAGCCCGGGACAAGAACACTGAAGCTTTCTTT
TRBV18	16	.	few	TRBJ2-3	CASSPSREANTDTQYF	TGTGCCAGCTCACCGTCCAGAGAGGCCAACACAGATACGCAGTATTTT
TRBV11-2	16	.	.	TRBJ1-2	CASSSGGTRGNYGYTF	TGTGCCAGCAGCTCAGGCGGGACACGGGGGAACTATGGCTACACCTTC
TRBV7-9	14	TRBD2	few	TRBJ2-5	CASSPSGTWQTQYF	TGTGCCAGCAGCCCGAGCGGGACTTGGCAGACCCAGTACTTC
TRBV9	14	TRBD1	.	TRBJ1-6	CASSKDRVVSPLHF	TGTGCCAGCAGTAAGGACAGGGTCGTGTCACCCCTCCACTTT
TRBV18	15	TRBD1	.	TRBJ2-1	CASSPPSTGGNEQFF	TGTGCCAGCTCACCCCCTTCGACAGGGGGCAATGAGCAGTTCTTC
TRBV7-2	15	TRBD1	many	TRBJ2-3	CASSLDRTSTDTQYF	TGTGCCAGCAGCTTGGACAGGACTAGCACAGATACGCAGTATTTT
TRBV20-1	14	.	few	TRBJ2-1	CSARDFLAHNEQFF	TGCAGTGCTAGAGACTTTCTAGCCCACAATGAGCAGTTCTTC
TRBV4-3	13	.	few	TRBJ2-3	CASSPAGQDTQYF	TGCGCCAGCAGCCCCGCGGGACAAGATACGCAGTATTTT
TRBV20-1	14	TRBD2	.	TRBJ2-1	CSAIGGGVYNEQFF	TGCAGTGCTATCGGCGGGGGGGTCTACAATGAGCAGTTCTTC
TRBV7-7	12	.	.	TRBJ2-2	CASRADSGELFF	TGTGCTAGCCGTGCCGACAGCGGGGAGCTGTTTTTT
TRBV7-8	14	TRBD1	few	TRBJ1-1	CASTSGQGNTEAFF	TGTGCCAGCACCTCGGGACAGGGGAACACTGAAGCTTTCTTT
TRBV7-9	14	.	few	TRBJ2-5	CASSLVGPQGTQYF	TGTGCCAGCAGCTTAGTGGGACCCCAGGGGACCCAGTACTTC